This T cell receptor (beta chain) was documented in a study of shared clonotypes between healthy human individuals. Study overall: The donors, two women and three men, were aged 18 to 49.

Remarks on this clone: In the same sample, other DNA sequences code for this CDR3.

The donors were all Caucasian adults (living in Nashville, Tennessee). The V gene lost 0 bases and the J gene lost 6 bases, with 9 bases spanning the gap. Germline V CDR1 and CDR2: SGHTA, FQGNSA. CDR3 length: 13 amino acids. The table came from immunoSEQ multiplex PCR; TCRdb's copy has only in-frame clones and leaves some out. Of around 440,000 clones in the sample, around 77% are singletons; the top ten hold 9.5% to 15%. The clonotype originates from a woman between 40 and 55 years old in good health. Some clones in this sample may be carry-over from other donors' samples. The sample comprised PBMCs. The chain is built from TRBV7-2 and TRBJ2-7, with a possible D match to TRBD2 (6 bases). CDR3 residues: CASSLAGGVEQYF. The CDR3 DNA sequence: TGTGCCAGCAGCTTAGCGGGAGGTGTCGAGCAGTACTTC. The full variable domain, completed using reference TRBV7-2 and TRBJ2-7, is GAGVSQSPSNKVTEKGKDVELRCDPISGHTALYWYRQSLGQGLEFLIYFQGNSAPDKSGLPSDRFSAERTGGSVSTLTIQRTQQEDSAVYLCASSLAGGVEQYFGPGTRLTVT.